This is a list of T cell receptor beta chains from one sample in a study of blood T cell repertoires in COVID-19. Clones were read by immunoSEQ multiplex PCR, and TCRdb kept only the in-frame ones, dropping some. Of about 470,000 clones listed, approximately 86% are singletons. The sample was PBMCs or T cells enriched from blood (not recorded which). The receptors stem from a woman between 18 and 29 years old who had recovered from COVID-19. CDR3s include the opening cysteine and the closing phenylalanine or tryptophan. A D gene is named only where the DNA matches it firmly. Rows may omit the clone size; those that give it use once, few, many or a size class.

clone_size d_call j_call v_call cdr3_nt cdr3_aa
NA NA TRBJ1-1 TRBV5-1 TGCGCCAGCAGGCACGGGGATTACATGAACACTGAAGCTTTCTTT CASRHGDYMNTEAFF
NA NA TRBJ1-1 TRBV6-5 TGTGCCAGCAGTCAATCCGGGGGGGGGTACACTGAAGCTTTCTTT CASSQSGGGYTEAFF
NA TRBD1 TRBJ1-4 TRBV4-2 TGTGCCAGCAGCCAAGAGCCCCCGGGACAGGGGAGTGAAAAACTGTTTTTT CASSQEPPGQGSEKLFF
NA TRBD1 TRBJ2-7 TRBV5-4 TGTGCCAGCAGCTTGGGGACAGGGGGCGAAGCCTACGAGCAGTACTTC CASSLGTGGEAYEQYF
NA TRBD2 TRBJ2-3 TRBV6-5 TGTGCCAGCAGTTACACTAGCGGGGACTTGGGTACGCAGTATTTT CASSYTSGDLGTQYF
few NA TRBJ2-5 TRBV30 TGTGCCTGGAGTGCCAGAGAGACCCAGTACTTC CAWSARETQYF
NA TRBD1 TRBJ2-7 TRBV5-1 TGCGCCAGCGCCTTTGGACAGGGGGCCCGTGAGCAGTACTTC CASAFGQGAREQYF
once NA TRBJ2-3 TRBV18 TGTGCCAGCTCACCACGCGAGGGTTGGGTCACAGATACGCAGTATTTT CASSPREGWVTDTQYF
NA NA TRBJ1-2 TRBV2 TGTGCCAGCAGTGAAAATGATTACATTGGCCCCGAGGAATATGGCTACACCTTC CASSENDYIGPEEYGYTF
few NA TRBJ1-1 TRBV12-3/TRBV12-4 TGTGCCAGCAGTTTTCTACGATCCACTGAAGCTTTCTTT CASSFLRSTEAFF
NA NA TRBJ1-4 TRBV5-1 TGCGCCAGCAGCCCTCAGGGAGGGGGGAATGAAAAACTGTTTTTT CASSPQGGGNEKLFF
NA TRBD1 TRBJ1-2 TRBV7-6 TGTGCCAGCAGCTTAGGACAGGGGCCTAACTATGGCTACACCTTC CASSLGQGPNYGYTF
NA TRBD2 TRBJ2-5 TRBV2 TGTGCCAGCAGTACTCGGACTAGCGGGGGGGAGACCCAGTACTTC CASSTRTSGGETQYF
NA TRBD1 TRBJ1-2 TRBV7-2 TGTGCCAGCAGCTTAGAACAGGGGGCGCGCTATGGCTACACCTTC CASSLEQGARYGYTF
once TRBD2 TRBJ2-2 TRBV7-9 TGTGCCAGCAGCCCCAGGGAGGGGACCGGGGAGCTGTTTTTT CASSPREGTGELFF
NA NA TRBJ1-3 TRBV30 TGTGCCTGGACCTCAGATCTTGGAAACACCATATATTTT CAWTSDLGNTIYF
NA NA TRBJ1-5 TRBV2 TGTGCCAGCAGTTGGGGGGGGGCGTATAGCAATCAGCCCCAGCATTTT CASSWGGAYSNQPQHF
once NA TRBJ2-7 TRBV6-5 TGTGCCAGCAGTCCAGGGTTACGGGAGCAGTACTTC CASSPGLREQYF
few TRBD1 TRBJ1-1 TRBV10-3 TGTGCCACCCGACAGGGGGAGGACACTGAAGCTTTCTTT CATRQGEDTEAFF
NA NA TRBJ1-5 TRBV7-8 TGTGCCAGCAGCCCCCTGGGAGGTGGCAATCAGCCCCAGCATTTT CASSPLGGGNQPQHF
many NA TRBJ1-2 TRBV30 TGTGCCTGGAGCCGGGAGGGGGGGACCTCCTATGGCTACACCTTC CAWSREGGTSYGYTF
NA NA TRBJ2-1 TRBV4-1 TGCGCCAGCAGCCAAGAAGAGGGGGGGCTGGGGAATGAGCAGTTCTTC CASSQEEGGLGNEQFF
once TRBD1 TRBJ2-6 TRBV5-1 TGCGCCAGCAGCTGGGGACAGGCCTCTGGGGCCAACGTCCTGACTTTC CASSWGQASGANVLTF
NA NA TRBJ1-2 TRBV28 TGTGCCAGCAGCGTCGGGGGGATCTACGGCTACACCTTC CASSVGGIYGYTF
once NA TRBJ2-7 TRBV12-3/TRBV12-4 TGTGCCAGCAGCCTACAGGGATCCGGCGAGCAGTACTTC CASSLQGSGEQYF
NA TRBD1 TRBJ2-1 TRBV7-9 TGTGCCAGCAGCCCTGGACAGGAGAAGTTCTTC CASSPGQEKFF
NA NA TRBJ2-1 TRBV19 TGTGCCAGTAGATGGGAGGAGGGTGCCCTGAATGAGCAGTTCTTC CASRWEEGALNEQFF
NA NA TRBJ1-1 TRBV7-6 TGTGCCAGCAGCTTAGATATCGGGAACACTGAAGCTTTCTTT CASSLDIGNTEAFF
NA NA TRBJ1-5 TRBV4-1 TGCGCCAGCAGCCCGGGCGGGGGTAGCAATCAGCCCCAGCATTTT CASSPGGGSNQPQHF
NA NA TRBJ1-3 TRBV7-2 TGTGCCAGCAGCCCCTCGCGGAACTCTGGAAACACCATATATTTT CASSPSRNSGNTIYF
NA TRBD1 TRBJ1-5 TRBV24-1 TGTGCCACCACATCGGGACAGGGAAATCAGCCCCAGCATTTT CATTSGQGNQPQHF
NA NA TRBJ1-1 TRBV3-1/TRBV3-2 TGTGCCAGCAGCCCTTCACCTACTCCCAAAGCTTTCTTT CASSPSPTPKAFF
NA NA TRBJ2-3 TRBV7-3 TGTGCCAGCAGCTTATCCGGGGGCACAGATACGCAGTATTTT CASSLSGGTDTQYF
NA NA TRBJ1-6 TRBV11-2 TGTGCCAGCAGCTTCGTGAGTTCACCCCTCCACTTT CASSFVSSPLHF
NA NA TRBJ1-4 TRBV5-1 TGCGCCAGCAGCTCCTTCAGGGGCTCTGATGAAAAACTGTTTTTT CASSSFRGSDEKLFF
NA TRBD1 TRBJ1-2 TRBV7-3 TGTGCCAGCCTCCCGGACAGGGGAGCTAACTATGGCTACACCTTC CASLPDRGANYGYTF
NA NA TRBJ2-3 TRBV11-2 TGTGCCAGCAGCTTGAGAAGGGGCCAGGCGGTACGGAATACGCAGTATTTT CASSLRRGQAVRNTQYF
NA TRBD2 TRBJ2-3 TRBV7-9 TGTGCCAGCAGCTTAGAACTAGCGGGGGCCACAGATACGCAGTATTTT CASSLELAGATDTQYF
NA TRBD1 TRBJ1-3 TRBV18 TGTGCCAGCTCACGAAACCCCCCGGGACAGGGAACAGAAAACACCATATATTTT CASSRNPPGQGTENTIYF
NA TRBD1 TRBJ2-7 TRBV28 TGTGCCAGCAGTACAGGGGGCGACCCTGCCTACGAGCAGTACTTC CASSTGGDPAYEQYF
NA TRBD1 TRBJ1-1 TRBV7-2 TGTGCCAGCAGCCCCGGACAGGGGCGAGGTGACACTGAAGCTTTCTTT CASSPGQGRGDTEAFF
NA NA TRBJ2-1 TRBV11-2 TGTGCCAGCAGCTTTGACGGGGATCGGTTCTTC CASSFDGDRFF
NA TRBD1 TRBJ2-3 TRBV2 TGTGCCAGCAGTGGAGGGGGACAGGGGACGAGGAGGGGTACGCAGTATTTT CASSGGGQGTRRGTQYF
NA NA TRBJ1-5 TRBV12-5 TGTGCTAGTGCCCCGCCGGAGGGTCAGCCCCAGCATTTT CASAPPEGQPQHF
NA NA TRBJ1-3 TRBV4-1 TGCGCCAGCAGCCTCTGGGGAGGCTCTGGAAACACCATATATTTT CASSLWGGSGNTIYF
NA NA TRBJ1-2 TRBV10-3 TGTGCCATCAGTGAGTCCACGGAGGGCAGTCCCAAGACCTTC CAISESTEGSPKTF
NA NA TRBJ1-1 TRBV7-9 TGTGCCAGCCGCCAGACGGGTTCAAGGAACACTGAAGCTTTCTTT CASRQTGSRNTEAFF
NA TRBD2 TRBJ2-3 TRBV20-1 TGCAGTGCTAGTAGGCTAGCGGGGGGGAGTGGAGATACGCAGTATTTT CSASRLAGGSGDTQYF
NA TRBD1 TRBJ1-4 TRBV2 TGTGCCAGCAGGGCTGGACAGGGCACAACTAATGAAAAACTGTTTTTT CASRAGQGTTNEKLFF
NA TRBD1 TRBJ2-7 TRBV30 TGTGCCTGGAGCAGAGGGGGCCCCTACGAGCAGTACTTC CAWSRGGPYEQYF
NA TRBD2 TRBJ2-7 TRBV2 TGTGCCAGCACGGGCCAGCGGGGGTTCGAGCAGTACTTC CASTGQRGFEQYF
many NA TRBJ2-2 TRBV12-5 TGTGCTAGTGGCCGGAGCCCCGACGGAGGAGCCTCCGTATTCACCGGGGAGCTGTTTTTT CASGRSPDGGASVFTGELFF
NA TRBD2 TRBJ2-2 TRBV6-4 TGTGCCAGCAGTGAACGGGGGGGCCCAACCGGGGAGCTGTTTTTT CASSERGGPTGELFF
NA NA TRBJ2-7 TRBV6-6 TGTGCCAGCTCAGGATCCTACGAGCAGTACTTC CASSGSYEQYF
NA NA TRBJ1-2 TRBV30 TGTGCCTGGAGTAACAGGGCAGAGGCTAACTATGGCTACACCTTC CAWSNRAEANYGYTF
NA NA TRBJ2-7 TRBV12-5 TGTGCTAGTGGTCAAACAGGGTTAGGGGAGCAGTACTTC CASGQTGLGEQYF
NA NA TRBJ1-4 TRBV28 TGTGCCAGCAGTTTCCGGAACAGAGACGTGATCCGAGTTGAAAAACTGTTTTTT CASSFRNRDVIRVEKLFF
NA NA TRBJ1-1 TRBV19 TGTGCCAGTAGTATACCGACAGAAGCGTTGAACACTGAAGCTTTCTTT CASSIPTEALNTEAFF
NA TRBD1 TRBJ1-6 TRBV5-1 TGCGCCAGCAGCCCAAGGACAGGGGGCGCACCCCTCCACTTT CASSPRTGGAPLHF
NA NA TRBJ1-2 TRBV4-1 TGCGCCAGCAGCCAAGAGGTAAAGGCCCAGGGTGGCTACACCTTC CASSQEVKAQGGYTF